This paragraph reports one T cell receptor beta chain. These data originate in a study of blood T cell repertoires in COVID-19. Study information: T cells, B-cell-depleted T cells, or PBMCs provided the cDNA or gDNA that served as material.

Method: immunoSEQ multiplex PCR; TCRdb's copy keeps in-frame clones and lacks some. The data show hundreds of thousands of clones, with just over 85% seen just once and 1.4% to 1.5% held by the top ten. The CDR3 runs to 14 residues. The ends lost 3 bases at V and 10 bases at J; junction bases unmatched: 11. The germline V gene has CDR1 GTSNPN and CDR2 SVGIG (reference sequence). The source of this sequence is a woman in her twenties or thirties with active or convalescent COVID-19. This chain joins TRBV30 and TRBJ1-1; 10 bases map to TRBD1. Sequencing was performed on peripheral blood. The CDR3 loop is CAWRTSGTGVGAFF. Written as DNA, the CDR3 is TGTGCCTGGAGAACTTCCGGGACAGGGGTAGGAGCTTTCTTT.